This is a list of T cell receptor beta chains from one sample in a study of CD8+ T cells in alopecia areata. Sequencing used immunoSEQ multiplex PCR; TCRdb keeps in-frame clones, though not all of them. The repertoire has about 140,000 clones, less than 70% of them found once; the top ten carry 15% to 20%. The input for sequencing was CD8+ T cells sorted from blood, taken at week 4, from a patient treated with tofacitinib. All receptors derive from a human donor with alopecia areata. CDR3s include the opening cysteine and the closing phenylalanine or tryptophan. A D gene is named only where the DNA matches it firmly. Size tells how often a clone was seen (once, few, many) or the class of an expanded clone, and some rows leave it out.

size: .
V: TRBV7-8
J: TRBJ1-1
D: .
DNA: TGTGCCAGCACCCCGCGGGGCTCAAACACTGAAGCTTTCTTT
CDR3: CASTPRGSNTEAFF

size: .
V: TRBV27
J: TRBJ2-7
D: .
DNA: TGTGCCAGCAGTTTACTCGCAGGGTACGAGCAGTACTTC
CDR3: CASSLLAGYEQYF

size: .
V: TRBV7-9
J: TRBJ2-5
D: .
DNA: TGTGCCAGCAGCTTATCGCTGGGAGAGACCCAGTACTTC
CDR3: CASSLSLGETQYF

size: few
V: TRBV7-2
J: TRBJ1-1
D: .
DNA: TGTGCCAGCAGCTTAAAGTACACTGAAGCTTTCTTT
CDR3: CASSLKYTEAFF

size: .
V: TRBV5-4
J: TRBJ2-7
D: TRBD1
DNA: TGTGCCAGCAGCCACGGGACAGACACCTACGAGCAGTACTTC
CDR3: CASSHGTDTYEQYF

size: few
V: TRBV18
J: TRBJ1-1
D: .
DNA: TGTGCCAGCTCACCGGGTCTCCCGGACACTGAAGCTTTCTTT
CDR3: CASSPGLPDTEAFF

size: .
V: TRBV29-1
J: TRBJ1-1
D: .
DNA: TGCAGCGTTGTTGCCGACTGGGCTTTCTTT
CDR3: CSVVADWAFF

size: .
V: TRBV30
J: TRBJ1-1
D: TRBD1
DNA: TGTGCCTGGAGTGTAACAGGGGGCGACACTGAAGCTTTCTTT
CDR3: CAWSVTGGDTEAFF

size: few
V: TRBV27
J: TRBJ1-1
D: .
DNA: TGTGCCAGCAGTGCGACCGGGTTTGACACTGAAGCTTTCTTT
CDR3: CASSATGFDTEAFF

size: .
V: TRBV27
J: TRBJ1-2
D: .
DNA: TGTGCCAGCGGATTGATTCTTACTACCTTC
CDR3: CASGLILTTF

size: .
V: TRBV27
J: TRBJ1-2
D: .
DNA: TGTGCCAGCAGTTCAGGGGTCGGCTACACCTTC
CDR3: CASSSGVGYTF

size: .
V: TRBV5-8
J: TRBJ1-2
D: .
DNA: TGTGCCAGCAGCGCGGACTCCTACTATGGCTACACCTTC
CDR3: CASSADSYYGYTF

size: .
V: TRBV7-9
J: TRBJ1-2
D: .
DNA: TGTGCCAGCAGCTTAAACGAGCTGGGCTACACCTTC
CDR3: CASSLNELGYTF

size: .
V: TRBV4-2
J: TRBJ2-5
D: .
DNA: TGTGCCAGCAGCCAAGACTGGGTCCAAGAGACCCAGTACTTC
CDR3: CASSQDWVQETQYF

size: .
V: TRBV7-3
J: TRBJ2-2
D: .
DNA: TGTGCCAGCAGCTCCCTCAGAACCGGGGAGCTGTTTTTT
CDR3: CASSSLRTGELFF

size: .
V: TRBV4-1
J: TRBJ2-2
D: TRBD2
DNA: TGCGCCAGCAGCCCTACCCAGGGAGGGGCCGGGGAGCTGTTTTTT
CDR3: CASSPTQGGAGELFF

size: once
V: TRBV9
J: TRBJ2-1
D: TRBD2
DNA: TGTGCCAGCAGCGTCCTCGCGGGGGGTTCCTACAATGAGCAGTTCTTC
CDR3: CASSVLAGGSYNEQFF

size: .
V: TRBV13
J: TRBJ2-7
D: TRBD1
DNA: TGTGCCAGCAGCGACACAGGGGGCTACGAGCAGTACTTC
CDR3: CASSDTGGYEQYF

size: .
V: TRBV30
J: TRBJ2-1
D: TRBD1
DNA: TGTGCCAGCAGCTTAGAACAGGGGCCCTACAATGAGCAGTTCTTC
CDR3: CASSLEQGPYNEQFF

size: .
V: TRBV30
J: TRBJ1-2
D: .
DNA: TGTGCCTACCCCCTCGTCAAGGCAGGCGGTAGCTACACCTTC
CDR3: CAYPLVKAGGSYTF

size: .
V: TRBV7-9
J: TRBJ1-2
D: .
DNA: TGTGCCAGCAGCCGAATCAGAGAGACTAACTATGGCTACACCTTC
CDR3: CASSRIRETNYGYTF

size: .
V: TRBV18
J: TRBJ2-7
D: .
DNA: TGTGCCAGCTCACCAGGGGCATTCTCCTACGAGCAGTACTTC
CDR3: CASSPGAFSYEQYF

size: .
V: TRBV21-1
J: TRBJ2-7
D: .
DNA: TGTGCCAGCAGCAATCGGTCCAACTACGAGCAGTACTTC
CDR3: CASSNRSNYEQYF

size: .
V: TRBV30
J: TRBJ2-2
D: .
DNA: TGTGCCTGGAGTCTGTCCGCCGGGGAGCTGTTTTTT
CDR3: CAWSLSAGELFF